This T cell receptor beta chain was profiled in a study of blood T cells in healthy people across ages. Study-wide points: Observed TCR beta diversity per million T cells went down as age went up. This fall followed a roughly linear course with age.

A J-beta primer mix and a sample-barcoded 5' primer were used in a second PCR of about 7 to 12 cycles. Every cDNA was tagged by a template-switch adaptor with 12 random nucleotides. Via MiXCR, TCRdb re-called the 5' RACE reads, giving one row per CDR3 protein. The sample contains approximately 810,000 distinct CDR3 sequences, around 26% of which appear only once. Ten or more counts support this clonotype. What it recognizes is unknown. Per sample, at least 5 micrograms of total RNA were extracted. The CDR3 runs 15 residues. Germline trimming cut 6 bases from V and 4 bases from J; bases unmatched to any gene: 6.

The clonotype comes from a woman aged 80 or over in good health. Sequenced material: blood. The chain uses TRBV12-3 or TRBV12-4 and TRBJ2-5; 12 bases are shared with TRBD1. CDR3: CASSPGQGAGETQYF. The CDR3 DNA reads TGTGCCAGCAGCCCGGGACAGGGGGCCGGAGAGACCCAGTACTTC.